What follows are 16 T cell receptor beta chains derived from one specimen sequenced in a study of T cell responses to AZD1222 COVID-19 vaccine. Generated by immunoSEQ multiplex PCR, the TCRdb table keeps only in-frame clones and is missing some. The sample includes roughly 4,700 clones, approximately 89% seen only once; the top ten take roughly 5.5%. The source material was peripheral blood, sampled 28 days after the second AZD1222 dose. The receptor source for this set is an adult who received the AZD1222 COVID-19 vaccine.

The chain employs TRBV18 and TRBJ1-2; D ambiguous. The CDR3 loop spans 16 amino acids. Germline assignment: CDR1 KGHSH and CDR2 LQKENI. V was trimmed by 0 bases and J by 0 bases, leaving 11 bases between them. The CDR3 DNA reads TGTGCCAGCTCACCACCGTCGCTCAGGACTAACTATGGCTACACCTTC. This codes for CASSPPSLRTNYGYTF.

This chain connects TRBV4-3 to TRBJ1-1; no firm D call. Germline V gene lookup returns CDR1 LGHNA and CDR2 YSLEER. This CDR3 is built from 16 residues. V was pared by 1 base and J by 2 bases, with 14 bases between. This chain's CDR3 is CASSQGIERPNTEAFF. The CDR3 region has the DNA TGCGCCAGCAGCCAAGGAATAGAAAGACCAAACACTGAAGCTTTCTTT.

This rearrangement joins TRBV23-1 to TRBJ1-1, with unresolved D. TRBV23-1 has ORF status, its function being uncertain. The length of the CDR3 is 12 residues. V lost 11 bases and J 0 bases, leaving 10 bases between the germline ends. This chain's CDR3 is CADGELNTEAFF. CDR3 in DNA: TGCGCCGACGGCGAGCTGAACACTGAAGCTTTCTTT.

The chain couples TRBV24-1 to TRBJ2-3, with a tentative D call TRBD1 (5 bases). Germline-derived CDR1 and CDR2 are KGHDR and SFDVKD. V lost 5 bases, J lost 3 bases, and 11 bases lay in between. The CDR3 spans 14 residues. As DNA, the CDR3 is TGTGCCACCAGTGGCATCCAGGGAACAGATACGCAGTATTTT. Protein: CATSGIQGTDTQYF.

This chain uses TRBV5-4 with TRBJ1-1; TRBD1 might be the D (5 bases). Trimming shortened V by 2 bases and J by 0 bases, and 17 bases separated the two germline ends. CDR3 length equals 17 residues. Per germline, CDR1 SGHNT and CDR2 YYREEE (reference sequence). The CDR3 is CASSFVYRGTMNTEAFF. The CDR3 nucleotides are TGTGCCAGCAGCTTCGTGTATCGGGGCACAATGAACACTGAAGCTTTCTTT.

The rearrangement links TRBV27 to TRBJ2-7; 9 bases are a match to TRBD1. CDR1 is MNHEY and CDR2 is SMNVEV in the germline V gene (reference sequence). V dropped 6 bases and J dropped 5; count of bases not matched to a gene: 11. The CDR3 totals 15 residues. The CDR3 nucleotides are TGTGCCAGCAGGGAGAGGTACAGGGGGCTGCACGAGCAGTACTTC. Amino acid sequence: CASRERYRGLHEQYF.

The chain is built from TRBV4-3 and TRBJ2-7; D not resolved. Germline-derived CDR1 and CDR2 are LGHNA and YSLEER. CDR3 length: 12 amino acids. Deletions cut 0 bases from V and 4 bases from J, with 4 bases between. CDR3 DNA: TGCGCCAGCAGCCAAGATCAATACGAGCAGTACTTC. Its protein is CASSQDQYEQYF.

This clone appeared a few times. The V and J genes are TRBV28 and TRBJ1-2; D uncertain. V was trimmed by 7 bases and J by 4 bases, leaving 10 bases between them. The CDR3 runs to 12 residues. Germline CDR1 and CDR2: MDHEN and SYDVKM. DNA for the CDR3: TGTGCCAGCAATCAACGAACCTATGGCTACACCTTC. Translated: CASNQRTYGYTF.

This clone was recorded once. The chain joins TRBV14 to TRBJ2-1; 10 nucleotides match TRBD1. CDR3 size: 16 residues. V dropped 0 bases and J dropped 8; count of bases not matched to a gene: 7. Per germline, CDR1 SGHDN and CDR2 FVKESK. As DNA, the CDR3 is TGTGCCAGCAGCCAAGAGCGAGACAGGGGGCGAGATGAGCAGTTCTTC. Translating gives CASSQERDRGRDEQFF.

CDR3 sequence: CASVGRPASEAFF. As DNA, the CDR3 is TGTGCCAGCGTTGGACGGCCAGCGTCTGAAGCTTTCTTT. This sequence joins TRBV28 and TRBJ1-1; D call uncertain. The CDR3 sequence is 13 residues long. Trimming stripped 8 bases from V and 6 bases from J, with 16 bases between. CDR1 is MDHEN, CDR2 SYDVKM, per germline.

The rearrangement joins TRBV4-3 to TRBJ1-6; D not certain. Germline V gene data show CDR1 as LGHNA and CDR2 as YSLEER. The V and J ends lost 3 bases and 7 bases respectively, with 7 bases between them. This CDR3 region has 13 residues. This chain's CDR3 is CASSQRQNSPLHF. Written as DNA, the CDR3 is TGCGCCAGCAGCCAGAGGCAGAATTCACCCCTCCACTTT.

The chain is built from TRBV28 and TRBJ1-2; D unclear. CDR1 is MDHEN, CDR2 SYDVKM, per germline. V lost 2 bases, J lost 9 bases, and 10 bases lay in between. This CDR3 region has 12 residues. CDR3 in amino acids: CASSLGIFRYTF. In DNA, the CDR3 is TGTGCCAGCAGTTTAGGGATATTCCGCTACACCTTC.

The chain links TRBV5-1 to TRBJ1-2, with 10 bases lining up with TRBD1. The trim removed 0 bases at V and 0 bases at J, leaving 8 bases unmatched. In germline, CDR1 is SGHRS, CDR2 YFSETQ. The CDR3 runs 18 residues. Written as DNA, the CDR3 is TGCGCCAGCAGCTTGGTCGGACAGGGGGTGCAAGCTAACTATGGCTACACCTTC. Protein: CASSLVGQGVQANYGYTF.

The V call is TRBV27, the J call TRBJ2-5; tentatively, D is TRBD2 (6 bases). The CDR3 extends over 13 amino acids. Germline V lookup: CDR1 MNHEY, CDR2 SMNVEV (reference sequence). V dropped 5 bases and J dropped 2 bases, with 9 bases sitting between them. CDR3: CASSRRVQETQYF. The CDR3 nucleotides read TGTGCCAGCAGTAGGAGGGTTCAAGAGACCCAGTACTTC.

Only a few counts were recorded for this clone. CDR3 nucleotide sequence: TGCGCCAGCAGCCAAGGACTAGCGGGAGCCTACGAGCAGTACTTC. Protein sequence: CASSQGLAGAYEQYF. This chain joins TRBV4-3 and TRBJ2-7; 12 nucleotides line up with TRBD2. The CDR3 is 15 amino acids. Germline V gene data show CDR1 as LGHNA and CDR2 as YSLEER. V lost 1 base and J lost 2; bases outside the gene matches: 0.

The chain employs TRBV7-2 and TRBJ2-3; possible D gene TRBD2, 5 bases. This CDR3 has 14 amino acids. The V end lost 3 bases, the J end lost 2 bases, and 9 bases lay between the germline ends. From germline, CDR1 is SGHTA and CDR2 FQGNSA. The CDR3 region has the DNA TGTGCCAGCAGCTTCGGACTCAACACAGATACGCAGTATTTT. It specifies CASSFGLNTDTQYF.